This TCR beta chain was captured by sequencing in a study of T-cell memory formation after mild COVID-19. This clonotype was detected a few times. Antigen: not known. Study-wide results and limits: The study found balanced CD4/CD8 in clones contracting day 15 to 85 and a CD4+ lean in later expanders.

V lost 7 bases to trimming and J lost 0 bases, with 11 bases between them. Germline V gene data show CDR1 as DFQATT and CDR2 as SNEGSKA (reference sequence). The CDR3 totals 13 residues. TCRdb reprocessed the 5' RACE reads with MiXCR, giving one entry per CDR3 protein. The top ten hold roughly a fifth of the sample, which has around 320,000 distinct CDR3 sequences, around an eighth seen once. The TCR comes from a man younger than 35 who had mild COVID-19 (a few samples of this study predate the infection). Cell type and time point are not known. The chain recombines TRBV20-1 with TRBJ2-3, with D perhaps being TRBD1 or TRBD2 (5 bases each). The sample taken for sequencing was PBMCs or a T cell subset sorted from them (not recorded which). The CDR3 DNA is TGCAGTGATCGGGACGCTAGCACAGATACGCAGTATTTT. Amino acids: CSDRDASTDTQYF.